These 25 T cell receptor beta chains were all obtained from the same sample, sequenced in a study of response to subunit inactivated influenza vaccine. From the RT-PCR reads, TCRdb called clonotypes with MiXCR, one entry per CDR3 protein. The sample carries about 540,000 distinct CDR3 sequences, 20% to 25% recorded once. The same data also contributed to another study, on T cells expressing NK-cell markers. As that report states: Scientists made TCR beta cDNA using 5'RACE template switching with UMIs.

Sequencing was performed on CD4+ T cells sorted from PBMCs, taken 12 days after vaccination. These receptors were taken from a middle-aged man who received an inactivated influenza vaccine.

The V call is TRBV28, the J call TRBJ2-7; D is ambiguous. V shed 3 bases and J shed 3 bases, with 9 bases lying between them. Per germline, CDR1 MDHEN and CDR2 SYDVKM. The CDR3 totals 13 residues. The CDR3 sequence is CASSFRNFYEQYF. For the CDR3, the DNA is TGTGCCAGCAGTTTTAGAAACTTCTACGAGCAGTACTTC.

This clonotype has more than one count but fewer than ten. V gene TRBV2 combines with J gene TRBJ2-3; 9 bases align to TRBD1. Trimming at V came to 6 bases and at J to 2 bases, leaving 12 bases not matched to a gene. Germline CDR1 and CDR2: SNHLY and FYNNEI. The CDR3 has 17 amino acids. CDR3 protein: CASRRRWTGEFTDTQYF. The CDR3 DNA is TGTGCCAGCAGACGCCGCTGGACAGGGGAATTCACAGATACGCAGTATTTT.

This chain links TRBV12-3 or TRBV12-4 with TRBJ2-1; 7 bases align to TRBD2. The trim removed 3 bases at V and 5 bases at J, leaving 10 bases unmatched. This CDR3 is built from 16 residues. CDR3 protein: CASSFIVLAVHNEQFF. CDR3 DNA: TGTGCCAGCAGTTTTATTGTCCTAGCGGTCCACAATGAGCAGTTCTTC.

This clonotype was detected a few times. This chain uses TRBV5-6 with TRBJ2-7, with unresolved D. The ends were cut back, 3 bases at V and 2 bases at J, with 12 bases in the middle. The CDR3 length is 14 residues. CDR1 SGHDT and CDR2 YYEEEE come from the germline V gene. CDR3 protein: CASSSPGWTYEQYF. In DNA, the CDR3 is TGTGCCAGCAGCTCCCCCGGATGGACCTACGAGCAGTACTTC. Filled out from reference TRBV5-6 and TRBJ2-7, the complete variable domain reads DAGVTQSPTHLIKTRGQQVTLRCSPKSGHDTVSWYQQALGQGPQFIFQYYEEEERQRGNFPDRFSGHQFPNYSSELNVNALLLGDSALYLCASSSPGWTYEQYFGPGTRLTVT.

This chain uses TRBV6-1 with TRBJ1-1, with D perhaps TRBD1 (6 bases). Trimming removed 5 bases at V and 0 bases at J, with 16 bases between. The CDR3 loop spans 16 amino acids. Looked up from germline, CDR1 is MNHNS and CDR2 is SASEGT. DNA for the CDR3: TGTGCCAGCAGTCAAAACAGGGTAAACATGAACACTGAAGCTTTCTTT. Its translation is CASSQNRVNMNTEAFF.

V is TRBV2 and J is TRBJ2-7; 9 positions match TRBD1. V lost 7 bases to trimming and J lost 7 bases; unmatched junction nucleotides: 11. Germline V gives CDR1 SNHLY, CDR2 FYNNEI. The CDR3 contains 14 residues. CDR3 in amino acids: CASKRQGGPREQYF. Here the CDR3 DNA reads TGTGCCAGCAAACGACAGGGGGGACCCAGGGAGCAGTACTTC.

This rearrangement joins TRBV5-1 to TRBJ2-2, with 7 positions matching TRBD1. Germline CDR1 and CDR2: SGHRS and YFSETQ. V was pared by 0 bases and J by 7 bases, with 6 bases of the junction left unmatched. This CDR3 is built from 15 residues. The CDR3 loop reads CASSLATGKSGELFF. CDR3 in DNA: TGCGCCAGCAGCTTGGCGACAGGGAAAAGCGGGGAGCTGTTTTTT.

In regard to this clonotype: One end of the junction fails to match germline, which may point to a read error. The V gene is TRBV28, the J gene TRBJ2-7; possible D gene TRBD2, 5 bases. Germline CDR1 and CDR2: MDHEN and SYDVKM. The CDR3 spans 13 residues. The CDR3 DNA reads TGTGCCAGCAGTACTCCTAGCTCCTACGAGCTGTACTTC. Translated: CASSTPSSYELYF. Full variable domain (missing parts from reference TRBV28 and TRBJ2-7): DVKVTQSSRYLVKRTGEKVFLECVQDMDHENMFWYRQDPGLGLRLIYFSYDVKMKEKGDIPEGYSVSREKKERFSLILESASTNQTSMYLCASSTPSSYELYFGPGTRLTVT.

The chain combines TRBV5-1 with TRBJ1-6; unclear D gene. Trimming left V 0 bases short and J 9 bases short, with 16 bases between. The CDR3 length is 16 residues. Germline V gene sequence: CDR1 SGHRS, CDR2 YFSETQ. The CDR3 region has the DNA TGCGCCAGCAGCTTGGAGGCACCCCTATTTAGTTCACCCCTCCACTTT. Protein product: CASSLEAPLFSSPLHF.

In this sample, this clonotype turned up a few times. This sequence joins TRBV5-1 and TRBJ2-1; D remains ambiguous. Trimming took 0 bases from V and 8 from J, leaving 12 bases between them. This CDR3 is built from 14 residues. Germline V gives CDR1 SGHRS, CDR2 YFSETQ. The CDR3 loop reads CASSLGSTFYEQFF. In nucleotides, the CDR3 is TGCGCCAGCAGCTTGGGCTCCACGTTCTATGAGCAGTTCTTC.

This clonotype showed up many times. The V gene is TRBV11-2, the J gene TRBJ1-2; D gene uncertain. CDR1 and CDR2 from the germline V gene are SGHAT and FQNNGV. This CDR3 has 15 amino acids. The V end lost 4 bases, the J end lost 5 bases, and 17 bases lay between the germline ends. The CDR3 loop reads CASSSMMKGSYGYTF. The CDR3 bases are TGTGCCAGCAGCTCTATGATGAAGGGCTCTTATGGCTACACCTTC.

This clonotype has a handful of counts. This chain joins TRBV10-3 and TRBJ2-7; the D is unclear. V gave up 6 bases and J gave up 2 bases, with 5 bases separating them. Germline values: CDR1 ENHRY, CDR2 SYGVKD. The CDR3 has 11 residues. Written as DNA, the CDR3 is TGTGCCATCAGGGAAGCCTACGAGCAGTACTTC. Protein: CAIREAYEQYF.

This clonotype was recorded many times. The V and J genes are TRBV29-1 and TRBJ2-1; TRBD2 aligns across 9 bases. Unmatched junction bases numbered 2, after V lost 7 bases and J lost 10 bases. This CDR3 comprises 10 residues. The germline gives CDR1 SQVTM, CDR2 ANQGSEA. The CDR3 DNA is TGCAGCGGACTAGCGGACGAGCAGTTCTTC. Its protein is CSGLADEQFF.

V usage is TRBV5-1 and J usage is TRBJ2-3; no clear D gene. This CDR3 spans 16 amino acids. Trimming left V 4 bases short and J 0 bases short, with 15 bases between. The germline V gene has CDR1 SGHRS and CDR2 YFSETQ. The CDR3 is CASSLGSSSSTDTQYF. As DNA, the CDR3 is TGCGCCAGCAGCCTAGGGTCTTCATCTAGCACAGATACGCAGTATTTT.

This clonotype was seen only a few times. The J gene is TRBJ2-7, the V gene TRBV25-1; 8 bases fit TRBD1. V dropped 3 bases and J dropped 5; count of bases not matched to a gene: 15. Germline CDR1 MGHDK, CDR2 SYGVNS. The CDR3 has 17 amino acids. This CDR3 reads CASSDLPLGRGQDEQYF. CDR3 nucleotide sequence: TGTGCCAGCAGTGACCTCCCCCTGGGCAGGGGGCAGGACGAGCAGTACTTC.

This chain uses TRBV18 with TRBJ2-5, with D tentatively TRBD1 (6 bases). CDR1 and CDR2 from the germline V gene are KGHSH and LQKENI. Trimming took off 3 bases at V and 2 bases at J, with 10 bases between the two ends. The CDR3 length is 14 residues. CDR3 residues: CASSPSGQQETQYF. DNA of the CDR3: TGTGCCAGCTCACCCTCCGGACAGCAAGAGACCCAGTACTTC.

The chain carries TRBV4-1 and TRBJ2-3; 8 nucleotides match TRBD2. Germline trimming cut 7 bases from V and 3 bases from J; bases unmatched to any gene: 6. The germline V gene encodes CDR1 MGHRA and CDR2 YSYEKL. CDR3 length: 14 amino acids. The CDR3 DNA reads TGCGCCAGCAACCGCGGGGGGCGGACAGATACGCAGTATTTT. This encodes CASNRGGRTDTQYF.

The CDR3 reads CATSDFTMETQYF. In DNA, the CDR3 is TGTGCCACCAGTGATTTTACAATGGAGACCCAGTACTTC. V and J are TRBV24-1 and TRBJ2-5; D gene ambiguous. The germline gives CDR1 KGHDR, CDR2 SFDVKD. This CDR3 has 13 residues. The ends were cut back, 1 base at V and 5 bases at J, with 7 bases in the middle.

The table lists this clonotype with a few counts. J is TRBJ2-2 and V is TRBV7-6; 12 bases fit TRBD2. Trimming cost V 5 bases and J 4 bases; bases outside gene matches: 5. CDR3 length equals 16 residues. The germline V gene has CDR1 SGHVS and CDR2 FNYEAQ. The chain's CDR3 is CASSTGLAGTTGELFF. DNA for the CDR3: TGTGCCAGCAGCACCGGACTAGCGGGAACCACCGGGGAGCTGTTTTTT.

This clonotype was seen at least ten times. The chain recombines TRBV15 with TRBJ1-5, with a possible D match to TRBD1 (6 bases). CDR1 and CDR2 from the germline V gene are LNHNV and YYDKDF (reference sequence). The CDR3 consists of 15 residues. With 5 bases removed from V and 6 bases from J, the gap between germline ends came to 17 bases. The CDR3 nucleotides read TGTGCCACCAGCCGGGACATGGTCCAGGGTCAGCCCCAGCATTTT. It translates to CATSRDMVQGQPQHF.

CDR3: CASSRGTAGSGNTIYF. CDR3 nucleotide sequence: TGCGCCAGCAGCCGGGGGACCGCGGGATCTGGAAACACCATATATTTT. V and J are TRBV4-3 and TRBJ1-3; perhaps TRBD1 as D (5 bases). Germline V gives CDR1 LGHNA, CDR2 YSLEER. The CDR3 length is 16 residues. The V end was cut by 4 bases, the J end by 1 base, with 14 bases between.

J is TRBJ1-6 and V is TRBV20-1; 8 nucleotides match TRBD1. The CDR3 has 19 residues. Germline V gene data show CDR1 as DFQATT and CDR2 as SNEGSKA (reference sequence). The V gene end was trimmed by 3 bases and the J gene end by 6 bases; junction bases not matched to a gene: 19. CDR3 DNA: TGCAGTGCTAGTCGTAGTGACAGGGGTTTCAACTATGGTAATTCACCCCTCCACTTT. Residues: CSASRSDRGFNYGNSPLHF.

This clonotype has just a few counts. This chain joins TRBV11-2 and TRBJ2-5; 10 bases are shared with TRBD2. Germline lookup yields CDR1 SGHAT and CDR2 FQNNGV. After removal of 2 bases from V and 5 bases from J, the junction contained 20 bases not matched to a gene. This CDR3 comprises 20 residues. The CDR3 DNA is TGTGCCAGCAGCTTAAGGGGGCTAGCGGGAGTTTGGTACTCCCAGGAGACCCAGTACTTC. It codes for CASSLRGLAGVWYSQETQYF.

This clonotype was seen ten or more times. This chain uses TRBV2 with TRBJ2-7, with D perhaps TRBD2 (6 bases). V was clipped by 3 bases and J by 5 bases, with 11 bases between them. This CDR3 has 13 residues. Germline loops: CDR1 SNHLY, CDR2 FYNNEI. The CDR3 region has the DNA TGTGCCAGCAGTGATTCTAGCGACCACGAGCAGTACTTC. This codes for CASSDSSDHEQYF.

This clonotype was counted only a few times. The chain employs TRBV29-1 and TRBJ1-4, with 8 nucleotides matching TRBD1. This CDR3 comprises 14 residues. The germline CDR1 and CDR2 sequences are SQVTM and ANQGSEA. V shed 7 bases and J 9 bases; nucleotides not matched to a gene: 13. CDR3 nucleotides: TGCAGCGCCCTGGACGGACAGGGCCGTCAAAAACTGTTTTTT. It codes for CSALDGQGRQKLFF.